The 25 T cell receptor beta chains listed next were all sequenced from one sample in a study of yellow fever vaccine responses in identical twins. A single record per CDR3 protein comes from TCRdb applying MiXCR to the RT-PCR reads. The sample gives 30,000 to 40,000 distinct CDR3 sequences, 50% to 65% of which show up once; roughly 4.3% is in the top ten. The sample consisted of T cells from blood (PBMCs), unsorted or a sorted subset (not recorded which), taken before or after yellow fever vaccination (not recorded which). These receptors were collected from a woman younger than 35 who received the yellow fever vaccine.

The rearrangement uses TRBV18 and TRBJ1-1, with 8 bases lining up with TRBD1. The CDR3 sequence is 16 residues long. Germline trimming cut 6 bases from V and 4 bases from J; bases unmatched to any gene: 13. From germline, CDR1 is KGHSH and CDR2 LQKENI. CDR3 bases: TGTGCCAGCTCGCGAAGTGGGGGTACAGGGGGCACTGAAGCTTTCTTT. Residues: CASSRSGGTGGTEAFF.

The chain is built from TRBV6-1 and TRBJ1-2; a weak D match, TRBD1 (6 bases). The germline V and J ends were trimmed by 7 bases and 4 bases, with 13 bases remaining between them. The CDR3 extends over 13 amino acids. Per germline, CDR1 MNHNS and CDR2 SASEGT. The CDR3, as DNA: TGTGCCAGCATTCCTACAGGGCTCTATGGCTACACCTTC. This gives the protein CASIPTGLYGYTF.

The chain carries TRBV28 and TRBJ2-1; 9 positions match TRBD1. J lost 4 bases, V lost 8 bases, and 3 bases had no gene match. CDR3 length: 13 residues. CDR1 is MDHEN and CDR2 is SYDVKM in the germline V gene. This CDR3 is CASSGTGYNEQFF. CDR3 DNA sequence: TGTGCCAGCTCCGGGACAGGGTACAATGAGCAGTTCTTC.

This clonotype has just one count. The rearrangement links TRBV2 to TRBJ1-6, with D possibly TRBD1 on 5 matching bases. The germline V and J ends were trimmed by 0 bases and 0 bases, with 9 bases remaining between them. The CDR3 consists of 17 residues. The germline V gene has CDR1 SNHLY and CDR2 FYNNEI. The CDR3 DNA is TGTGCCAGCAGTGAAGCGAGACAGAGCTCCTATAATTCACCCCTCCACTTT. Translating gives CASSEARQSSYNSPLHF.

This clonotype has just a few counts. The rearrangement uses TRBV2 and TRBJ1-1; unclear D gene. Germline assignment: CDR1 SNHLY and CDR2 FYNNEI. V was clipped by 2 bases and J by 1 base, with 5 bases between them. This CDR3 comprises 13 residues. Here the CDR3 reads CASSERENTEAFF. The CDR3 nucleotides are TGTGCCAGCAGTGAAAGAGAGAACACTGAAGCTTTCTTT. Supplemented by reference TRBV2 and TRBJ1-1, the full variable domain reads EPEVTQTPSHQVTQMGQEVILRCVPISNHLYFYWYRQILGQKVEFLVSFYNNEISEKSEIFDDQFSVERPDGSNFTLKIRSTKLEDSAMYFCASSERENTEAFFGQGTRLTVV.

This chain connects TRBV6-2 or TRBV6-3 to TRBJ1-1; no firm D call. With 2 bases removed from V and 0 bases from J, the gap between germline ends came to 10 bases. The CDR3 has 15 amino acids. Germline V gene data show CDR1 as MNHEY and CDR2 as SVGEGT. This CDR3 is CASSYTKAMNTEAFF. The CDR3 DNA reads as TGTGCCAGCAGTTACACGAAGGCTATGAACACTGAAGCTTTCTTT.

The chain links TRBV11-2 to TRBJ2-7; D not resolved. The V gene lost 2 bases and the J gene lost 0 bases, with 11 bases spanning the gap. The CDR3 is made up of 15 amino acids. Germline assignment: CDR1 SGHAT and CDR2 FQNNGV. The CDR3 is CASSLFPGSSYEQYF. The CDR3 coding sequence is TGTGCCAGCAGCTTATTCCCTGGAAGCTCCTACGAGCAGTACTTC.

This clonotype was picked up a small number of times. The chain recombines TRBV5-4 with TRBJ2-1; D may be TRBD1 (5 bases). Germline CDR1 reads SGHNT; CDR2 reads YYREEE (reference sequence). Trimming shortened V by 4 bases and J by 0 bases, and 8 bases separated the two germline ends. The CDR3 contains 14 residues. The CDR3 spells CASSGADSYNEQFF. Written as DNA, the CDR3 is TGTGCCAGCAGCGGGGCGGACTCCTACAATGAGCAGTTCTTC.

The V and J genes are TRBV10-1 and TRBJ2-3; no firm D call. The CDR3 runs 14 residues. The V end was cut by 3 bases, the J end by 6 bases, with 13 bases between. Per the germline V gene, CDR1 is WNHNN and CDR2 is SYGVQD (reference sequence). The CDR3 DNA follows: TGCGCCAGCAGTGACGGCGGATCCGAGGATACGCAGTATTTT. This encodes CASSDGGSEDTQYF.

J is TRBJ2-7 and V is TRBV2; D perhaps matches TRBD1 (6 bases). This CDR3 is built from 12 residues. V was pared by 6 bases and J by 5 bases, with 11 bases between. CDR1 is SNHLY and CDR2 is FYNNEI in the germline V gene. CDR3 sequence (DNA): TGTGCCAGCAGGTCCCAGGGGAACGAGCAGTACTTC. Amino acid sequence: CASRSQGNEQYF.

V gene TRBV29-1 combines with J gene TRBJ2-1, with D hard to call. The CDR3 is 13 amino acids. Germline CDR1 is SQVTM and CDR2 is ANQGSEA. V dropped 1 base and J dropped 4 bases, with 8 bases sitting between them. CDR3 sequence (DNA): TGCAGCGTTGAAGTGGGCAGTTACAATGAGCAGTTCTTC. Amino acid sequence: CSVEVGSYNEQFF.

The CDR3 spells CASSQDVAGGYNEQFF. The CDR3 bases are TGTGCCAGCAGCCAAGATGTAGCGGGAGGTTACAATGAGCAGTTCTTC. The chain uses TRBV4-2 and TRBJ2-1; TRBD2 agrees at 10 bases. The germline V gene has CDR1 LGHNA and CDR2 YNFKEQ. V lost 0 bases and J lost 4; bases outside the gene matches: 3. This CDR3 is 16 amino acids long.

The V gene is TRBV2, the J gene TRBJ2-5, with 7 nucleotides matching TRBD1. V shed 4 bases and J 1 base; nucleotides not matched to a gene: 6. CDR3 length equals 15 residues. Germline V lookup: CDR1 SNHLY, CDR2 FYNNEI. This CDR3 reads CASSALDRFQETQYF. CDR3 DNA sequence: TGTGCCAGCAGTGCCCTGGACAGGTTCCAAGAGACCCAGTACTTC.

CDR3 sequence reads: CASSVGTSNTEAFF. The CDR3 nucleotides read TGTGCCAGCAGCGTCGGGACATCGAACACTGAAGCTTTCTTT. The chain employs TRBV7-9 and TRBJ1-1, with a tentative D call TRBD1 (6 bases). Trimming removed 5 bases from V and 1 base from J, with 11 bases in between. CDR1 and CDR2 from the germline V gene are SEHNR and FQNEAQ (reference sequence). The CDR3 length is 14 residues. Full variable domain (missing parts from reference TRBV7-9 and TRBJ1-1): DTGVSQNPRHKITKRGQNVTFRCDPISEHNRLYWYRQTLGQGPEFLTYFQNEAQLEKSRLLSDRFSAERPKGSFSTLEIQRTEQGDSAMYLCASSVGTSNTEAFFGQGTRLTVV.

The chain links TRBV5-4 to TRBJ2-5; 16 bases align to TRBD2. This CDR3 is 16 amino acids long. V dropped 3 bases and J dropped 7; count of bases not matched to a gene: 6. Looked up from germline, CDR1 is SGHNT and CDR2 is YYREEE (reference sequence). The CDR3 spells CASSSGTSGGDGTQYF. CDR3 nucleotides: TGTGCCAGCAGCTCCGGGACTAGCGGGGGGGACGGGACCCAGTACTTC.

The chain recombines TRBV18 with TRBJ2-1; 13 bases match TRBD2. V shed 6 bases, J shed 5 bases, and the junction held 4 bases outside the gene matches. CDR1 KGHSH and CDR2 LQKENI come from the germline V gene. CDR3 length equals 15 residues. The CDR3 spells CASSWTSGGHNEQFF. Written as DNA, the CDR3 is TGTGCCAGCTCCTGGACTAGCGGGGGACACAATGAGCAGTTCTTC.

The gene calls are TRBV28 and TRBJ2-1; tentative D call: TRBD2 (6 bases). Trimming took 3 bases from V and 0 from J, leaving 15 bases between them. The CDR3 runs to 17 residues. Per the germline V gene, CDR1 is MDHEN and CDR2 is SYDVKM. The CDR3 coding sequence is TGTGCCAGCAGTTTTTTGGAGGGACCGAGCTCCTACAATGAGCAGTTCTTC. The encoded protein is CASSFLEGPSSYNEQFF.

The rearrangement links TRBV5-1 to TRBJ2-6; no firm D call. The CDR3 loop spans 16 amino acids. V was cut by 5 bases and J by 0 bases, with 12 bases left in between. Germline CDR1 reads SGHRS; CDR2 reads YFSETQ. CDR3 sequence: CASSTAASSGANVLTF. Here the CDR3 DNA reads TGCGCCAGCAGTACGGCAGCCTCCTCTGGGGCCAACGTCCTGACTTTC.

CDR3 nucleotide sequence: TGTGCCAGCAGCTTACTAGCGGGGGCCTACAATGAGCAGTTCTTC. Its protein is CASSLLAGAYNEQFF. The rearrangement joins TRBV7-9 to TRBJ2-1, with 10 bases lining up with TRBD2. V dropped 2 bases and J dropped 2; count of bases not matched to a gene: 0. CDR1 and CDR2 from the germline V gene are SEHNR and FQNEAQ (reference sequence). The CDR3 has 15 residues. Combining the CDR3 with reference TRBV7-9 and TRBJ2-1 gives the whole variable domain DTGVSQNPRHKITKRGQNVTFRCDPISEHNRLYWYRQTLGQGPEFLTYFQNEAQLEKSRLLSDRFSAERPKGSFSTLEIQRTEQGDSAMYLCASSLLAGAYNEQFFGPGTRLTVL.

This chain links TRBV28 with TRBJ1-2; perhaps TRBD1 as D (5 bases). Trimming pared 5 bases from V and 4 bases from J, leaving 17 bases between. CDR1 and CDR2 from the germline V gene are MDHEN and SYDVKM. The CDR3 contains 15 residues. CDR3 region: CASSPAGDGVYGYTF. CDR3 in DNA: TGTGCCAGCAGTCCCGCGGGGGACGGGGTCTATGGCTACACCTTC.

CDR3 sequence: CASSRTGNPSYEQYF. The CDR3 DNA follows: TGTGCCAGCAGCCGGACAGGGAATCCATCCTACGAGCAGTACTTC. The rearrangement uses TRBV12-3 or TRBV12-4 and TRBJ2-7, with 8 bases identical to TRBD1. V lost 6 bases, J lost 1 base, and 8 bases stayed unmatched. The CDR3 is 15 amino acids.

This sequence joins TRBV29-1 and TRBJ1-1; D may be TRBD1 (5 bases). The CDR3 loop spans 12 amino acids. Trimming removed 7 bases at V and 2 bases at J, with 11 bases between. Germline lookup yields CDR1 SQVTM and CDR2 ANQGSEA. CDR3 amino acids: CSGREGNTEAFF. The CDR3 region has the DNA TGCAGCGGCAGGGAAGGAAACACTGAAGCTTTCTTT.

The rearrangement joins TRBV20-1 to TRBJ2-7; no firm D call. V dropped 3 bases and J dropped 0 bases, with 9 bases sitting between them. This CDR3 spans 13 amino acids. Germline-derived CDR1 and CDR2 are DFQATT and SNEGSKA (reference sequence). The CDR3 DNA is TGCAGTGCTAGCACGGGCCTCTCCTACGAGCAGTACTTC. Translated: CSASTGLSYEQYF.

This clonotype was observed a few times. V is TRBV2 and J is TRBJ1-2; no reliable D call. The CDR3 has 14 amino acids. CDR1 and CDR2 from the germline V gene are SNHLY and FYNNEI. The V end was cut by 1 base, the J end by 4 bases, with 10 bases between. CDR3: CASSEEISGYGYTF. As DNA, the CDR3 is TGTGCCAGCAGTGAAGAAATTTCGGGCTATGGCTACACCTTC.

This clonotype was observed a few times. The V call is TRBV7-9, the J call TRBJ2-7, with D uncertain. Germline CDR1 SEHNR, CDR2 FQNEAQ (reference sequence). Trimming removed 1 base from V and 7 bases from J, with 8 bases in between. CDR3 length: 12 residues. CDR3 nucleotide sequence: TGTGCCAGCAGCTTAGTTCCCGGGGAGCAGTACGTC. Its translation: CASSLVPGEQYV.